This T cell receptor (beta chain) appears in the sequencing data of a study of cytomegalovirus exposure and HLA in healthy donors. Background on the study: Around 180 million T cells yielded around 100 million unique TCR beta sequences, as an earlier analysis found.

This clone was counted a few times. As yet, its antigen is unknown. Study outcomes and limitations: Indistinguishability led to the exclusion of some V segments, TRBV6-2 and TRBV6-3 included. Cytomegalovirus association was assigned to some 160 TCR beta chains.

The V end was cut by 1 base, the J end by 2 bases, with 5 bases between. This CDR3 is built from 12 residues. Germline loops: CDR1 GTSNPN, CDR2 SVGIG (reference sequence). In the PCR, 60 Vbeta and 13 Jbeta primers were used. Clones were read by immunoSEQ multiplex PCR, and TCRdb kept only the in-frame ones, dropping some. Here the sample spans roughly 120,000 clones, 65% to 85% being singletons. Regarding donors, all were healthy bone marrow donors. Sequenced material: PBMCs. This TCR came from a man aged 45 to 65 in good health and CMV-seronegative. The chain carries TRBV30 and TRBJ2-5; D might be TRBD1 (5 bases). CDR3 sequence (DNA): TGTGCCTGGAGTGGACAGCAAGAGACCCAGTACTTC. Translated: CAWSGQQETQYF.